The 24 T cell receptor beta chains below were found in one sample sequenced in a study of T cells in Graves' hyperthyroidism and ophthalmopathy. RNA transcripts were the template for amplifying TCR beta CDR3 regions. The study used the HTBI primer set for a first-round RT-PCR of the TCR CDR3. A single record per CDR3 protein comes from TCRdb applying MiXCR to the multiplex PCR reads. The sample gives about 250,000 distinct CDR3 sequences, roughly a quarter of which show up once; approximately 32% is in the top ten. The source material was blood. Receptor source: a woman in her forties with Graves' ophthalmopathy.

This sequence joins TRBV30 and TRBJ2-5; 11 nucleotides agree with TRBD2. Trimming at V came to 0 bases and at J to 0 bases, leaving 3 bases not matched to a gene. The CDR3 runs 16 residues. From germline, CDR1 is GTSNPN and CDR2 SVGIG (reference sequence). In DNA, the CDR3 is TGTGCCTGGAGTGTACTAGCGGGAGACCACCAAGAGACCCAGTACTTC. Its translation: CAWSVLAGDHQETQYF.

This clonotype was observed at least ten times. V is TRBV2 and J is TRBJ2-7; D remains ambiguous. The V gene lost 7 bases and the J gene lost 4 bases, with 11 bases spanning the gap. CDR1 and CDR2 (germline): SNHLY, FYNNEI. The CDR3 loop spans 12 amino acids. CDR3 sequence: CASTGSFYEQYF. For the CDR3, the DNA is TGTGCCAGCACTGGAAGTTTTTACGAGCAGTACTTC.

This clonotype has a count of ten or more. The chain combines TRBV7-2 with TRBJ2-7, with 13 bases matching TRBD2. TRBJ2-1 matches the DNA end more closely, so the J call is doubtful. The CDR3 contains 13 residues. Germline V lookup: CDR1 SGHTA, CDR2 FQGNSA. The CDR3 region has the DNA TGTGCCAGCAGGCGGACTAGCGGGAGCGAGCAGTTCTTC. Its translation is CASRRTSGSEQFF.

For this clonotype: A much bigger clone sits one base away, suggesting this may be a read error. This chain uses TRBV20-1 with TRBJ1-3, with TRBD1 as a possible D gene (5 bases). Trimming left V 4 bases short and J 0 bases short, with 7 bases between. Per the germline V gene, CDR1 is DFQATT and CDR2 is SNEGSKA (reference sequence). The CDR3 covers 13 residues. CDR3 nucleotide sequence: TGCAGTGCTATGGACACCTCTGGAAACACCATATATTTT. It codes for CSAMDTSGNTIYF.

Here the CDR3 DNA reads TGTGCCAGCAGCGTAGGGCAGGATGGCTACACCTTC. Protein sequence: CASSVGQDGYTF. The rearrangement uses TRBV6-1 and TRBJ1-2; no definite D call. The germline V gene encodes CDR1 MNHNS and CDR2 SASEGT. The CDR3 is 12 amino acids. V was trimmed by 6 bases and J by 6 bases, leaving 11 bases between them.

This chain uses TRBV7-9 with TRBJ2-7; D is undetermined. This CDR3 is 14 amino acids long. Germline loops: CDR1 SEHNR, CDR2 FQNEAQ (reference sequence). Trimming took off 3 bases at V and 5 bases at J, with 14 bases between the two ends. The CDR3 DNA follows: TGTGCCAGCAGCTTTAGTACGATGGGGAACGAGCAGTACTTC. Protein product: CASSFSTMGNEQYF.

This clonotype was seen many times. V usage is TRBV19 and J usage is TRBJ1-2; no reliable D call. Germline CDR1 is LNHDA and CDR2 is SQIVND (reference sequence). The CDR3 runs 13 residues. The V end was cut by 7 bases, the J end by 6 bases, with 15 bases between. CDR3 in amino acids: CASTPRANDGYTF. The CDR3, as DNA: TGTGCCAGTACCCCACGGGCCAACGATGGCTACACCTTC.

This clonotype was seen repeatedly, ten times or more. V is TRBV2 and J is TRBJ2-5, with D perhaps matching TRBD1 or TRBD2 (6 bases each). Germline V gives CDR1 SNHLY, CDR2 FYNNEI. This CDR3 has 16 amino acids. V lost 5 bases and J lost 1, with 17 bases in between. The DNA of the CDR3 is TGTGCCAGCAGTATGGGGGGCTCCGGAGGCCAAGAGACCCAGTACTTC. Encoded protein: CASSMGGSGGQETQYF. Supplemented by reference TRBV2 and TRBJ2-5, the full variable domain reads EPEVTQTPSHQVTQMGQEVILRCVPISNHLYFYWYRQILGQKVEFLVSFYNNEISEKSEIFDDQFSVERPDGSNFTLKIRSTKLEDSAMYFCASSMGGSGGQETQYFGPGTRLLVL.

At least ten counts were recorded for this clonotype. The chain joins TRBV29-1 to TRBJ2-7; D remains ambiguous. The germline CDR1 and CDR2 sequences are SQVTM and ANQGSEA. The CDR3 is 11 amino acids. The ends were cut back, 6 bases at V and 3 bases at J, with 9 bases in the middle. The CDR3 sequence: CSVGFGYEQYF. The CDR3 DNA sequence: TGCAGCGTCGGGTTCGGCTACGAGCAGTACTTC.

This clonotype appeared many times. V is TRBV4-1 and J is TRBJ1-2, with 7 bases identical to TRBD1. With 1 base clipped from V and 6 bases from J, the junction kept 2 bases outside the gene matches. CDR3 length equals 13 residues. CDR1 MGHRA and CDR2 YSYEKL come from the germline V gene. CDR3: CASSQAQGNGYTF. The CDR3 bases are TGCGCCAGCAGCCAAGCACAGGGGAATGGCTACACCTTC.

The table lists this clonotype with a few counts. The rearrangement links TRBV2 to TRBJ2-2, with TRBD1 matching over 7 bases. There are 13 residues in the CDR3. In germline, CDR1 is SNHLY, CDR2 FYNNEI. Trimming removed 7 bases from V and 4 bases from J; junction bases left unmatched: 3. CDR3 residues: CASTGQLTGELFF. The CDR3 DNA reads as TGTGCCAGCACGGGACAGCTCACCGGGGAGCTGTTTTTT.

This clonotype was counted many times. The chain uses TRBV4-2 and TRBJ2-5, with D possibly being TRBD1 (5 bases). The CDR3 is made up of 14 amino acids. Trimming shortened V by 0 bases and J by 5 bases, and 10 bases separated the two germline ends. The germline V gene has CDR1 LGHNA and CDR2 YNFKEQ. The CDR3 reads CASSQETGGETQYF. The CDR3 DNA reads TGTGCCAGCAGCCAAGAAACAGGTGGGGAGACCCAGTACTTC.

The chain recombines TRBV6-5 with TRBJ2-4, with D unclear. Germline V lookup: CDR1 MNHEY, CDR2 SVGAGI. This CDR3 spans 15 amino acids. The V end was cut by 0 bases, the J end by 0 bases, with 6 bases between. The CDR3 DNA reads as TGTGCCAGCAGTTACTCGAACTTAGCCAAAAACATTCAGTACTTC. Its translation is CASSYSNLAKNIQYF.

This clonotype has ten or more counts. V gene TRBV28 combines with J gene TRBJ2-5, with 7 bases matching TRBD1. Germline V CDR1 and CDR2: MDHEN, SYDVKM. J was trimmed by 5 bases and V by 5 bases; bases with no gene match: 8. The CDR3 sequence is 14 residues long. The CDR3 DNA reads TGTGCCAGCAGTCCCACAGGGGTGGGGGAGACCCAGTACTTC. Residues: CASSPTGVGETQYF. Filled out from reference TRBV28 and TRBJ2-5, the complete variable domain reads DVKVTQSSRYLVKRTGEKVFLECVQDMDHENMFWYRQDPGLGLRLIYFSYDVKMKEKGDIPEGYSVSREKKERFSLILESASTNQTSMYLCASSPTGVGETQYFGPGTRLLVL.

This clonotype was observed at least ten times. The chain employs TRBV28 and TRBJ2-7, with D perhaps TRBD2 (6 bases). This CDR3 is 15 amino acids long. With 2 bases removed from V and 2 bases from J, the gap between germline ends came to 13 bases. CDR1 is MDHEN, CDR2 SYDVKM, per germline. The CDR3 protein is CASSLPPGGPYEQYF. The CDR3 nucleotides read TGTGCCAGCAGTTTACCCCCAGGAGGGCCCTACGAGCAGTACTTC.

This clonotype has at least ten counts. The chain is built from TRBV6-2 or TRBV6-3 and TRBJ1-1; tentatively, D is TRBD1 (6 bases). Between the trimmed V and J ends, which lost 5 bases and 7 bases, there was a span of 11 bases. CDR3 length equals 12 residues. Looked up from germline, CDR1 is MNHEY and CDR2 is SVGEGT. DNA of the CDR3: TGTGCCAGCAGTCGCCGGGGGCTTGAAGCTTTCTTT. Protein sequence: CASSRRGLEAFF.

This clonotype was counted at least ten times. The chain uses TRBV7-9 and TRBJ1-2; maybe TRBD1 (5 bases). V was cut by 1 base and J by 8 bases, with 17 bases left in between. This CDR3 is built from 15 residues. CDR1 and CDR2 (germline): SEHNR, FQNEAQ (reference sequence). The CDR3 DNA reads TGTGCCAGCAGCTTAGTCCGCGGATTAAGGGACGGCTACACCTTC. This sequence encodes CASSLVRGLRDGYTF.

Ten or more counts support this clonotype. The CDR3 spells CASSPRHKMNTGELFF. In DNA form, the CDR3 reads TGTGCCAGCAGCCCTCGACATAAGATGAACACCGGGGAGCTGTTTTTT. The chain couples TRBV7-6 to TRBJ2-2; D unresolved. The CDR3 extends over 16 amino acids. The V and J ends lost 5 bases and 1 base respectively, with 14 bases between them. Germline CDR1 and CDR2: SGHVS and FNYEAQ.

This clonotype was detected ten times or more. The chain employs TRBV30 and TRBJ2-2; 9 bases line up with TRBD2. The CDR3 loop spans 13 amino acids. Trimming cost V 4 bases and J 7 bases; bases outside gene matches: 4. Germline V gives CDR1 GTSNPN, CDR2 SVGIG (reference sequence). The CDR3 DNA is TGTGCCTGGACTAGCGGGATGGGCGGGGAGCTGTTTTTT. Its translation: CAWTSGMGGELFF.

This clonotype showed up many times. This may be a read error: a much more frequent sequence differs by one nucleotide. This chain uses TRBV11-2 with TRBJ2-7; D possibly corresponds to TRBD2 (6 bases). This CDR3 region has 13 residues. The V gene's germline CDR1 is SGHAT and CDR2 FQNNGV. The CDR3 region is CASSLVRGGERYF. CDR3 in DNA: TGTGCCAGCAGCTTAGTCCGGGGAGGCGAGCGGTACTTC.

V is TRBV20-1 and J is TRBJ1-1; perhaps TRBD1 as D (5 bases). The germline V gene encodes CDR1 DFQATT and CDR2 SNEGSKA (reference sequence). V lost 2 bases and J 4 bases, leaving 11 bases between the germline ends. This CDR3 is 13 amino acids long. In DNA, the CDR3 is TGCAGTGCTAGATCTCAGGGTGGCACTGAAGCTTTCTTT. As protein: CSARSQGGTEAFF.

In this sample, this clonotype turned up many times. The rearrangement uses TRBV4-1 and TRBJ1-5; no firm D call. Germline lookup yields CDR1 MGHRA and CDR2 YSYEKL. V gave up 0 bases and J gave up 11 bases, with 14 bases separating them. CDR3 length: 14 amino acids. DNA for the CDR3: TGCGCCAGCAGCCAAGATAGTCCACCAACGTCCCAGCATTTT. Amino acid sequence: CASSQDSPPTSQHF.

The table lists this clonotype with many counts. V is TRBV10-3 and J is TRBJ2-5; D uncertain. This CDR3 is 13 amino acids long. Trimming left V 7 bases short and J 1 base short, with 10 bases between. Germline V CDR1 and CDR2: ENHRY, SYGVKD. CDR3 amino acids: CAITRALQETQYF. Written as DNA, the CDR3 is TGTGCCATCACCCGGGCCCTCCAAGAGACCCAGTACTTC.

Many counts were recorded for this clonotype. The rearrangement uses TRBV7-9 and TRBJ1-2, with 7 bases lining up with TRBD1. Germline CDR1 and CDR2: SEHNR and FQNEAQ (reference sequence). The CDR3 runs 13 residues. Unmatched junction bases numbered 5, after V lost 3 bases and J lost 7 bases. CDR3 sequence: CASSLTGLGGYTF. DNA for the CDR3: TGTGCCAGCAGCTTGACAGGGCTAGGTGGCTACACCTTC. The whole variable domain, filled in from reference TRBV7-9 and TRBJ1-2, reads DTGVSQNPRHKITKRGQNVTFRCDPISEHNRLYWYRQTLGQGPEFLTYFQNEAQLEKSRLLSDRFSAERPKGSFSTLEIQRTEQGDSAMYLCASSLTGLGGYTFGSGTRLTVV.